A single sample is the source of the 6 T cell receptor beta chains below, sequenced in a study of blood T cell repertoires in COVID-19. The protocol was immunoSEQ multiplex PCR, while the TCRdb copy is restricted to in-frame clones and leaves out a portion. The sample records 120,000 or so clones, 80% being singletons. Source material: peripheral blood. The receptors here all came from a human donor in a cohort sampled during active COVID-19.

This chain joins TRBV21-1 and TRBJ1-2; no DNA check was done on the table's D call, TRBD1. TRBV21-1 is listed as a pseudogene. The CDR3 is made up of 15 amino acids. The CDR3 sequence is CASSPRQGVDYGYTF. In DNA form, the CDR3 reads TGTGCCAGCAGCCCGCGACAGGGGGTGGACTATGGCTACACCTTC.

V usage is TRBV7-2 and J usage is TRBJ2-7; D gene unclear. V was shortened by 2 bases and J by 2 bases, with 13 bases between the two germline ends. The CDR3 totals 15 residues. Looked up from germline, CDR1 is SGHTA and CDR2 is FQGNSA. The CDR3 DNA is TGTGCCAGCAGCTTAAGCCCCTTCACAGCCTACGAGCAGTACTTC. Its translation is CASSLSPFTAYEQYF.

In this sample, this clone turned up a few times. V gene TRBV12-3 or TRBV12-4 combines with J gene TRBJ1-1; D call uncertain. This CDR3 is 13 amino acids long. Between the trimmed V and J ends, which lost 6 bases and 1 base, there was a span of 9 bases. The CDR3 loop is CASSSQWNTEAFF. The CDR3 DNA reads as TGTGCCAGCAGCTCTCAGTGGAACACTGAAGCTTTCTTT.

V usage is TRBV7-2 and J usage is TRBJ2-3, with D perhaps matching TRBD2 (6 bases). CDR3 length: 14 amino acids. CDR1 and CDR2 from the germline V gene are SGHTA and FQGNSA. V was cut by 5 bases and J by 1 base, with 10 bases left in between. This CDR3 is CASSRDFGTDTQYF. DNA for the CDR3: TGTGCCAGCAGCCGGGACTTCGGCACAGATACGCAGTATTTT.

V is TRBV11-3 and J is TRBJ2-3, with 11 bases fitting TRBD2. J gave up 2 bases and V 3 bases, and 4 bases lay outside the gene matches. The CDR3 is 16 residues long. Per germline, CDR1 SGHNT and CDR2 YENEEA. The CDR3 DNA reads TGTGCCAGCAGCTTGGGACTAGCGGAAGACACAGATACGCAGTATTTT. Its protein is CASSLGLAEDTDTQYF.

The rearrangement joins TRBV3-1 (or the pseudogene TRBV3-2) to TRBJ1-4, with D possibly TRBD1 on 5 matching bases. The CDR3 has 14 amino acids. In germline, CDR1 is LGHDT, CDR2 YNNKEL (reference sequence). V was shortened by 4 bases and J by 6 bases, with 12 bases between the two germline ends. The CDR3 reads CASSRRQMDEKLFF. The CDR3 DNA follows: TGTGCCAGCAGCCGGCGACAGATGGATGAAAAACTGTTTTTT.